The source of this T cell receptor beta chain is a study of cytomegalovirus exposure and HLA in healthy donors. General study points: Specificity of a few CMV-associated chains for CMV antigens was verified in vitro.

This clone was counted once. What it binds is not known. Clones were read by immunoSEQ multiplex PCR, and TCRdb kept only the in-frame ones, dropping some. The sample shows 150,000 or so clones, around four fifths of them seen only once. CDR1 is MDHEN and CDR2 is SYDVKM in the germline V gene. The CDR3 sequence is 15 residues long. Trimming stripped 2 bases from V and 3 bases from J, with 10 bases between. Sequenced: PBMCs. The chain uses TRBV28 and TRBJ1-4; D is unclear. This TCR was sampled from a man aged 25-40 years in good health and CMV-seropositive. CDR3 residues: CASSLPTEANEKLFF. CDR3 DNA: TGTGCCAGCAGTTTACCGACGGAGGCTAATGAAAAACTGTTTTTT.